These 13 T cell receptor beta chains were all obtained from the same sample, sequenced in a study of blood T cell repertoires in COVID-19. Data came from immunoSEQ multiplex PCR; TCRdb stores just in-frame clones and leaves some out. The sample lists about 350,000 clones, over 85% occurring once. The sequencing input was peripheral blood. The receptor source for this set is a woman aged 60-75 years with COVID-19, enrolled during active disease.

The rearrangement joins TRBV11-2 to TRBJ2-5, with D uncertain. The CDR3 has 15 amino acids. Germline lookup yields CDR1 SGHAT and CDR2 FQNNGV. V was shortened by 0 bases and J by 1 base, with 9 bases between the two germline ends. The CDR3, as DNA: TGTGCCAGCAGCTTAGATTACGCTAGCCAAGAGACCCAGTACTTC. Its protein product is CASSLDYASQETQYF.

The genes are TRBV18 and TRBJ2-3; D is unresolved. The CDR3 has 13 amino acids. V lost 6 bases and J 2 bases, leaving 9 bases between the germline ends. CDR1 and CDR2 from the germline V gene are KGHSH and LQKENI. The CDR3 nucleotides read TGTGCCAGCTCTCTAACCCTCACAGATACGCAGTATTTT. Protein: CASSLTLTDTQYF. The full variable domain, rest sourced from reference TRBV18 and TRBJ2-3, is NAGVMQNPRHLVRRRGQEARLRCSPMKGHSHVYWYRQLPEEGLKFMVYLQKENIIDESGMPKERFSAEFPKEGPSILRIQQVVRGDSAAYFCASSLTLTDTQYFGPGTRLTVL.

V and J are TRBV28 and TRBJ2-2; D unresolved. The CDR3 runs 15 residues. V lost 8 bases to trimming and J lost 4 bases, with 17 bases between them. Germline assignment: CDR1 MDHEN and CDR2 SYDVKM. As DNA, the CDR3 is TGTGCCAGCCGCCCTAGACCGGCCCCCACCGGGGAGCTGTTTTTT. Translating gives CASRPRPAPTGELFF.

V and J are TRBV6-5 and TRBJ2-7, with a possible D match to TRBD1 (5 bases). Germline V gene lookup returns CDR1 MNHEY and CDR2 SVGAGI. The CDR3 length is 13 residues. With 6 bases removed from V and 1 base from J, the gap between germline ends came to 10 bases. CDR3 region: CASRRQRSYEQYF. Here the CDR3 DNA reads TGTGCCAGCAGAAGACAGCGTTCCTACGAGCAGTACTTC.

This chain connects TRBV9 to TRBJ2-2; the match to TRBD2 covers 9 bases. V was clipped by 2 bases and J by 7 bases; unmatched bases: 9. Germline V gene lookup returns CDR1 SGDLS and CDR2 YYNGEE. The CDR3 length is 16 residues. The CDR3 loop is CASSVGLAWVDGELFF. CDR3 DNA sequence: TGTGCCAGCAGCGTTGGACTAGCGTGGGTAGACGGGGAGCTGTTTTTT.

With respect to this clone: The same CDR3 is also encoded by other DNA sequences in this sample. The chain uses TRBV6-5 and TRBJ1-2; D not resolved. The V gene lost 0 bases and the J gene lost 2 bases, with 7 bases spanning the gap. The CDR3 has 14 residues. The germline V gene has CDR1 MNHEY and CDR2 SVGAGI. The DNA for the CDR3 is TGTGCCAGCAGTTACTCAGGGAGGAACTATGGCTACACCTTC. Its translation is CASSYSGRNYGYTF.

V usage is TRBV19 and J usage is TRBJ1-2; D unclear. Germline V gives CDR1 LNHDA, CDR2 SQIVND (reference sequence). Trimming took off 3 bases at V and 1 base at J, with 12 bases between the two ends. This CDR3 has 15 residues. In nucleotides, the CDR3 is TGTGCCAGTAGTATGGCGGGATCTTATAACTATGGCTACACCTTC. Its translation is CASSMAGSYNYGYTF.

The table lists this clone with a count of one. V usage is TRBV2 and J usage is TRBJ1-6; 7 positions match TRBD1. Germline trimming cut 10 bases from V and 6 bases from J; bases unmatched to any gene: 9. CDR3 length: 14 residues. Germline V gives CDR1 SNHLY, CDR2 FYNNEI. The CDR3 DNA reads TGTGCCACCGGGGAGACAGGGTTTAATTCACCCCTCCACTTT. Amino acids: CATGETGFNSPLHF.

The rearrangement uses TRBV7-9 and TRBJ1-5; no definite D call. Trimming left V 1 base short and J 4 bases short, with 5 bases between. The germline V gene has CDR1 SEHNR and CDR2 FQNEAQ (reference sequence). The CDR3 covers 13 residues. CDR3 loop: CASSLDSNQPQHF. CDR3 DNA sequence: TGTGCCAGCAGCTTAGACAGTAATCAGCCCCAGCATTTT.

The chain is built from TRBV15 and TRBJ2-7, with TRBD2 as a possible D gene (5 bases). This CDR3 comprises 15 residues. With 1 base removed from V and 5 bases from J, the gap between germline ends came to 15 bases. Germline CDR1 LNHNV, CDR2 YYDKDF (reference sequence). The CDR3 spells CATSRGGGRGNEQYF. CDR3 in DNA: TGTGCCACCAGCAGAGGAGGCGGACGAGGGAACGAGCAGTACTTC.

V and J are TRBV5-4 and TRBJ1-2; D not certain. Trimming took 4 bases from V and 2 from J, leaving 21 bases between them. Germline loops: CDR1 SGHNT, CDR2 YYREEE (reference sequence). The CDR3 loop spans 17 amino acids. The CDR3 nucleotides read TGTGCCAGCAGCCGCCGGCAGGTCAGAGGAGGAAACTATGGCTACACCTTC. It is translated as CASSRRQVRGGNYGYTF.

The chain has TRBV30 and TRBJ1-5; 7 bases agree with TRBD1. Per the germline V gene, CDR1 is GTSNPN and CDR2 is SVGIG (reference sequence). The CDR3 covers 15 residues. J lost 3 bases, V lost 1 base, and 6 bases had no gene match. The CDR3 nucleotides read TGTGCCTGGAGTGCACTGACAGGGTTCAATCAGCCCCAGCATTTT. This translates into CAWSALTGFNQPQHF.

The rearrangement joins TRBV5-4 to TRBJ2-1, with 7 bases aligning to TRBD2. Per the germline V gene, CDR1 is SGHNT and CDR2 is YYREEE (reference sequence). This CDR3 spans 17 amino acids. Trimming at V came to 0 bases and at J to 5 bases, leaving 11 bases not matched to a gene. CDR3 sequence: CASSLGAKRGPNNEQFF. The CDR3 nucleotides read TGTGCCAGCAGCTTGGGGGCGAAGCGGGGCCCAAACAATGAGCAGTTCTTC.